This T cell receptor (beta chain) was obtained from a study of blood T cell repertoires in COVID-19. The ends lost 2 bases at V and 2 bases at J; junction bases unmatched: 2. The CDR3 is 14 amino acids. The germline CDR1 and CDR2 sequences are SGHDT and YYEEEE. This table comes from immunoSEQ multiplex PCR, and its TCRdb copy is limited to in-frame clones, with some not included. The sample contains 40,000 to 50,000 clones, 86% of which appear only once. This clonotype was sampled from a woman between 50 and 59 years old who had recovered from COVID-19. The sequenced sample was PBMCs or T cells enriched from blood (not recorded which). The V gene is TRBV5-6, the J gene TRBJ1-2; TRBD1 matches at 8 bases. CDR3 sequence: CASSFRGRNYGYTF. The CDR3 coding sequence is TGTGCCAGCAGCTTCAGGGGGCGAAACTATGGCTACACCTTC.